The next 25 T cell receptor beta chains were all read from a single sample in a study of T cell responses to AZD1222 COVID-19 vaccine. Clones were read by immunoSEQ multiplex PCR, and TCRdb kept only the in-frame ones, dropping some. The sample records fewer than 150,000 clones, over 85% being singletons. The sample consisted of peripheral blood, taken on day 0 of AZD1222 vaccination. Receptor source: an adult in good health.

V gene TRBV9 combines with J gene TRBJ2-3; D unclear. V was shortened by 4 bases and J by 0 bases, with 15 bases between the two germline ends. The CDR3 loop spans 16 amino acids. CDR1 SGDLS and CDR2 YYNGEE come from the germline V gene. CDR3 region: CASSPLGQQSTDTQYF. The CDR3 nucleotides are TGTGCCAGCAGCCCCCTCGGTCAACAAAGCACAGATACGCAGTATTTT.

The chain uses TRBV20-1 and TRBJ2-5; 7 bases match TRBD2. The trim removed 7 bases at V and 9 bases at J, leaving 8 bases unmatched. The CDR3 is made up of 11 amino acids. Germline V lookup: CDR1 DFQATT, CDR2 SNEGSKA (reference sequence). CDR3 sequence reads: CSVWFAGAQYF. CDR3 DNA sequence: TGCAGTGTTTGGTTTGCGGGGGCCCAGTACTTC.

The chain links TRBV19 to TRBJ2-3, with TRBD2 as a possible D gene (6 bases). Germline V CDR1 and CDR2: LNHDA, SQIVND (reference sequence). Trimming cost V 1 base and J 0 bases, with 14 bases left between them. The CDR3 has 17 residues. DNA of the CDR3: TGTGCCAGTAGTATAGTGGGTGCGGGGCAAAGCACAGATACGCAGTATTTT. Amino acid sequence: CASSIVGAGQSTDTQYF.

The CDR3 spells CASSQAPGRNYGYTF. In nucleotides, the CDR3 is TGTGCCAGCAGCCAAGCCCCAGGGCGGAACTATGGCTACACCTTC. The chain couples TRBV3-1 (or the pseudogene TRBV3-2) to TRBJ1-2; tentatively, D is TRBD1 (5 bases). Trimming removed 1 base from V and 2 bases from J, with 11 bases in between. The CDR3 spans 15 residues. Germline loops: CDR1 LGHDT, CDR2 YNNKEL (reference sequence).

The chain links TRBV11-2 to TRBJ1-3; no definite D call. V was shortened by 5 bases and J by 4 bases, with 9 bases between the two germline ends. The CDR3 spans 13 residues. CDR1 and CDR2 (germline): SGHAT, FQNNGV. The CDR3 loop reads CASSRPGGNTIYF. The CDR3 coding sequence is TGTGCCAGCAGCCGCCCGGGGGGAAACACCATATATTTT.

V usage is TRBV30 and J usage is TRBJ1-4; D possibly corresponds to TRBD1 (5 bases). Trimming removed 1 base from V and 0 bases from J, with 9 bases in between. CDR1 is GTSNPN and CDR2 is SVGIG in the germline V gene (reference sequence). The CDR3 has 15 amino acids. The CDR3 region is CAWSGGAATNEKLFF. CDR3 nucleotides: TGTGCCTGGAGTGGTGGGGCCGCAACTAATGAAAAACTGTTTTTT.

The chain carries TRBV19 and TRBJ2-3; no firm D call. This CDR3 contains 14 residues. The V end was cut by 5 bases, the J end by 1 base, with 10 bases between. Germline V gene sequence: CDR1 LNHDA, CDR2 SQIVND (reference sequence). The CDR3, as DNA: TGTGCCAGTAGTCTCTTGGGTCGCACAGATACGCAGTATTTT. It translates to CASSLLGRTDTQYF.

J is TRBJ1-5 and V is TRBV19; no clear D. In germline, CDR1 is LNHDA, CDR2 SQIVND (reference sequence). The CDR3 totals 14 residues. V gave up 5 bases and J gave up 0 bases, with 8 bases separating them. In DNA, the CDR3 is TGTGCCAGTAGTCCCAGGAATAGCAATCAGCCCCAGCATTTT. Translating it yields CASSPRNSNQPQHF.

This sequence joins TRBV5-1 and TRBJ2-5, with D possibly TRBD2 on 5 matching bases. Germline-derived CDR1 and CDR2 are SGHRS and YFSETQ. There are 14 residues in the CDR3. V lost 4 bases and J 4 bases, leaving 14 bases between the germline ends. CDR3 in DNA: TGCGCCAGCAGCCCGAGCGCGGGCAGAGAGACCCAGTACTTC. This gives the protein CASSPSAGRETQYF.

V and J are TRBV2 and TRBJ2-2; D is possibly TRBD1 (5 bases). The V end lost 5 bases, the J end lost 10 bases, and 11 bases lay between the germline ends. The germline V gene has CDR1 SNHLY and CDR2 FYNNEI. The CDR3 runs 12 residues. DNA of the CDR3: TGTGCCAGCAGTTCAGGGTCGGAGGAGCTGTTTTTT. Translation gives CASSSGSEELFF.

The chain has TRBV5-1 and TRBJ1-2, with 8 bases identical to TRBD1. J gave up 5 bases and V 0 bases, and 12 bases lay outside the gene matches. This CDR3 region has 17 residues. The V gene's germline CDR1 is SGHRS and CDR2 YFSETQ. The CDR3 here is CASSLAQGARGDYGYTF. In DNA form, the CDR3 reads TGCGCCAGCAGCTTGGCTCAGGGGGCGCGAGGAGATTATGGCTACACCTTC.

The genes are TRBV5-1 and TRBJ1-2, with D uncertain. Germline values: CDR1 SGHRS, CDR2 YFSETQ. Trimming stripped 4 bases from V and 7 bases from J, with 11 bases between. The CDR3 is 12 amino acids. CDR3 protein: CASSPESGGYTF. CDR3 DNA: TGCGCCAGCAGCCCCGAAAGTGGTGGCTACACCTTC.

The CDR3 coding sequence is TGTGCCAGCAGCCAAGAAGAGTGGAGTGAGCAGTTCTTC. It specifies CASSQEEWSEQFF. V and J are TRBV14 and TRBJ2-1; D gene uncertain. Per the germline V gene, CDR1 is SGHDN and CDR2 is FVKESK. There are 13 residues in the CDR3. Trimming removed 0 bases from V and 9 bases from J, with 9 bases in between.

Turning to this clone: The junction does not match germline at one end; this may be a read error. This chain connects TRBV19 to TRBJ1-5; D call uncertain. The CDR3 length is 14 residues. Germline CDR1 LNHDA, CDR2 SQIVND (reference sequence). The CDR3 reads CASSMDSRPQPQHF. DNA of the CDR3: TGTGCCAGCAGTATGGACTCCCGGCCTCAGCCCCAGCATTTT.

The chain couples TRBV5-6 to TRBJ2-1; 10 bases map to TRBD1. After removal of 5 bases from V and 4 bases from J, the junction contained 9 bases not matched to a gene. There are 16 residues in the CDR3. The germline CDR1 and CDR2 sequences are SGHDT and YYEEEE. CDR3 DNA sequence: TGTGCCAGCAGTCACCTGAGGGGACAGGGGTACAATGAGCAGTTCTTC. This gives the protein CASSHLRGQGYNEQFF.

This rearrangement joins TRBV15 to TRBJ2-3; tentative D call: TRBD1 (6 bases). CDR1 and CDR2 from the germline V gene are LNHNV and YYDKDF (reference sequence). Trimming pared 5 bases from V and 1 base from J, leaving 13 bases between. This CDR3 comprises 15 residues. CDR3: CATSPGQPGTDTQYF. The CDR3 nucleotides are TGTGCCACCAGCCCCGGACAGCCCGGCACAGATACGCAGTATTTT.

The chain uses TRBV3-1 (or the pseudogene TRBV3-2) and TRBJ1-2, with D unclear. Germline V CDR1 and CDR2: LGHDT, YNNKEL (reference sequence). The CDR3 contains 13 residues. V was cut by 1 base and J by 12 bases, with 15 bases left in between. The CDR3 DNA reads as TGTGCCAGCAGCCAAGGGACCCCAGACCGACACACCTTC. Protein sequence: CASSQGTPDRHTF.

V usage is TRBV29-1 and J usage is TRBJ1-1; D is unresolved. V gave up 7 bases and J gave up 1 base, with 4 bases separating them. CDR1 SQVTM and CDR2 ANQGSEA come from the germline V gene. The CDR3 extends over 10 amino acids. The CDR3 loop is CSGTNTEAFF. CDR3 bases: TGCAGCGGCACGAACACTGAAGCTTTCTTT.

The V call is TRBV10-2, the J call TRBJ1-5; 7 bases match TRBD1. CDR1 WSHSY and CDR2 SAAADI come from the germline V gene. The CDR3 has 14 amino acids. V lost 6 bases and J lost 4; bases outside the gene matches: 6. Here the CDR3 reads CASSVTGPNQPQHF. DNA for the CDR3: TGCGCCAGCAGCGTGACAGGGCCGAATCAGCCCCAGCATTTT.

J is TRBJ2-1 and V is TRBV6-5; D gene ambiguous. V shed 0 bases and J shed 6 bases, with 3 bases lying between them. The CDR3 covers 12 residues. Per germline, CDR1 MNHEY and CDR2 SVGAGI. The CDR3: CASSYSSNEQFF. DNA for the CDR3: TGTGCCAGCAGTTACTCTTCCAATGAGCAGTTCTTC.

The rearrangement uses TRBV6-5 and TRBJ2-7; TRBD1 agrees at 9 bases. Looked up from germline, CDR1 is MNHEY and CDR2 is SVGAGI. V lost 6 bases and J lost 5; bases outside the gene matches: 8. The CDR3 is 14 residues long. The CDR3 here is CASRTTGGGHEQYF. Here the CDR3 DNA reads TGTGCCAGCAGAACGACAGGGGGTGGGCACGAGCAGTACTTC.

This clone was seen just once. V gene TRBV5-1 combines with J gene TRBJ2-2, with TRBD2 matching over 7 bases. The CDR3 has 16 residues. The V gene's germline CDR1 is SGHRS and CDR2 YFSETQ. V lost 5 bases and J lost 3; bases outside the gene matches: 10. The CDR3 is CASRNGRGGDTGELFF. The CDR3 DNA reads TGCGCCAGCAGAAACGGCCGGGGAGGGGACACCGGGGAGCTGTTTTTT.

The J gene is TRBJ1-2, the V gene TRBV12-3 or TRBV12-4, with unresolved D. CDR3 length equals 10 residues. V was trimmed by 11 bases and J by 7 bases, leaving 11 bases between them. The CDR3 loop reads CADHDPGYTF. In nucleotides, the CDR3 is TGTGCCGACCACGATCCTGGCTACACCTTC.

V is TRBV7-9 and J is TRBJ1-3, with D tentatively TRBD1 (5 bases). Germline loops: CDR1 SEHNR, CDR2 FQNEAQ (reference sequence). This CDR3 spans 14 amino acids. V lost 6 bases, J lost 3 bases, and 12 bases lay in between. This CDR3 reads CASRIGGDGNTIYF. The CDR3 DNA follows: TGTGCCAGCAGAATCGGGGGTGATGGAAACACCATATATTTT.

CDR3 in DNA: TGCAGCGTGGGAGAACGCAATCAGCCCCAGCATTTT. This encodes CSVGERNQPQHF. The chain has TRBV29-1 and TRBJ1-5, with no clear D. Trimming pared 6 bases from V and 2 bases from J, leaving 8 bases between. The CDR3 loop spans 12 amino acids. Germline CDR1 and CDR2: SQVTM and ANQGSEA.